This record looks at one T cell receptor (beta chain) sequence and its context. Its antigen is unknown. The CDR3 loop spans 15 amino acids. Per germline, CDR1 ENHRY and CDR2 SYGVKD. Trimming pared 0 bases from V and 5 bases from J, leaving 13 bases between. The record originates from a study of T cell repertoires in cytomegalovirus infection. Overall study context: Public TCR beta signature analysis indicated the presence of both CMV infection and matching HLA type.

TCRdb passed the reads through MiXCR, listing each CDR3 protein once. This sample has a few hundred thousand distinct CDR3 sequences, with more than 20% found just once. This specimen consisted of cultured PBMCs, obtained from culture after CMV antigen stimulation. The sequence came from a human donor in good health (CMV status not recorded). Some clones in this sample may be carry-over from other donors' samples. V and J are TRBV10-3 and TRBJ2-5; D is possibly TRBD1 or TRBD2 (5 bases each). The CDR3 coding sequence is TGTGCCATCAGTGAGTCAGAGCAGGGCGGGGAGACCCAGTACTTC. Protein sequence: CAISESEQGGETQYF.